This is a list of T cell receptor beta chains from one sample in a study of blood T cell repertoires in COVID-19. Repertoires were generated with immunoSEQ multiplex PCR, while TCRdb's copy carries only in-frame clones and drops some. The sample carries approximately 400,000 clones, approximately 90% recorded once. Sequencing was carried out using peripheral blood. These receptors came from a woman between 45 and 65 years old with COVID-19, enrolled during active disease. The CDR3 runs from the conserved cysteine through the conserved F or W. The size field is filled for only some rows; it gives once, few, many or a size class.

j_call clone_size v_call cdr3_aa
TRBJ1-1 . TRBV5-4 CASSLALQGDEAFF
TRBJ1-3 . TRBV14 CASSQYGSGGNTIYF
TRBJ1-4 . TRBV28 CASRLTGGFNEKLFF
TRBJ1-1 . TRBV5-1 CASSFGQGGPFGEAFF
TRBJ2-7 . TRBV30 CAWRMKGQGARWNF
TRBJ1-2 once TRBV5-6 CASSTPTGYGYTF
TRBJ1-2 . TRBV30 CAWSSLPESDYGYTF
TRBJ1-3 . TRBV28 CASSLPGTTAGNTIYF
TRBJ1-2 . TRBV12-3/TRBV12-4 CASSLYGGYTF
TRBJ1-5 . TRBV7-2 CASSPQTGGDQPQHF
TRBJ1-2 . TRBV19 CASSGDRGSSF
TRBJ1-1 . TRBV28 CASSLAGGLEAFF
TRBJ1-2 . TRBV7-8 CASTLTLREQNYGYTF
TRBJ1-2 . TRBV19 CASRVGRGLSGYTF
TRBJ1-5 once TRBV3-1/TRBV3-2 CASSPPVAQHF
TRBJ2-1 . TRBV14 CASSQALTVIYNEQFF
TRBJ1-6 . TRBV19 CASGGGDPGSPLHF
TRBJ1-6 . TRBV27 CASSLSVGGGNSPLHF
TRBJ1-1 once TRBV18 CASSSPGPLGGQRAFF
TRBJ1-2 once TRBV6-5 CASSHSGTGGYTF
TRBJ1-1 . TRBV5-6 CASSSGERFAEAFF
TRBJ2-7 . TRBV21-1 CASSISYEQYF
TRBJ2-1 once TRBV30 CAWSEQEQFF
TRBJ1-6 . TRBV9 CASSVGQEYSPLHF
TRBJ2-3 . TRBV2 CASTGDYPSTDTQYF
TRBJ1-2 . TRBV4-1 CASSQVAGGGGYTF
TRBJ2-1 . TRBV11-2 CASTTFERAYNEQFF
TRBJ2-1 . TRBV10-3 CAISWTGDEQFF
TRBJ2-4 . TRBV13 CASSSRNENIQYF
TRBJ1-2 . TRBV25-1 CASSDSPLRGTGYTF
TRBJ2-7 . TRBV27 CASSSLGAGSPYEQYF
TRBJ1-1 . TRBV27 CASSLPTRDRDTEAFF
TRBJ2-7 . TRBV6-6 CASSTGVYEQYF
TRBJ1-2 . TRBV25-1 CASTGTGVDYTF
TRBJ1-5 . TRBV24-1 CATSDGGATQPQHF
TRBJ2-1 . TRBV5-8 CASSLGQATYNEQFF
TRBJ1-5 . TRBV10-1 CVSQGAAERNSNQPQHF
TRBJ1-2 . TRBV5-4 CASSLGGELYGYTF
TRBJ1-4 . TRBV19 CASSIGPVTNEKLFF
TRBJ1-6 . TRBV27 CASSLIGPGGDSPLHF
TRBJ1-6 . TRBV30 CAWKGQLNSPLHF
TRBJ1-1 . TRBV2 CASSEAHGGRVEAFF
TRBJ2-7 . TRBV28 CASSFTVRPEQYF
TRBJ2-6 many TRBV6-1 CASSEMASGANVLTF
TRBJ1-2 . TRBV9 CASRGGISHGYTF
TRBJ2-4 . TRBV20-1 CSARPPGLQYF
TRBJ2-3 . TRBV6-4 CASSAERGAGTQYF
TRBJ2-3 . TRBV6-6 CASSRSSGGVLTDTQYF
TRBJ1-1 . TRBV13 CASSLGSYMNTEAFF
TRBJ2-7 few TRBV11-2 CASSLAGDEQYF